The following is a T cell receptor beta chain sequence with its context. The table came from immunoSEQ multiplex PCR; TCRdb's copy has only in-frame clones and leaves some out. In the table there are about 150,000 clones, about 93% of which are singletons. The sample comes from a study of control samples from healthy donors and cancer patients. The CDR3 length is 14 residues. CDR1 is MGHRA and CDR2 is YSYEKL in the germline V gene. Trimming removed 3 bases at V and 1 base at J, with 9 bases between. Material for sequencing was blood. The clonotype originates from a man in his fifties in good health. This rearrangement joins TRBV4-1 to TRBJ1-1, with D hard to call. The CDR3 DNA sequence: TGCGCCAGCAGCCACGCCTCACCGAACACTGAAGCTTTCTTT. The encoded protein is CASSHASPNTEAFF.